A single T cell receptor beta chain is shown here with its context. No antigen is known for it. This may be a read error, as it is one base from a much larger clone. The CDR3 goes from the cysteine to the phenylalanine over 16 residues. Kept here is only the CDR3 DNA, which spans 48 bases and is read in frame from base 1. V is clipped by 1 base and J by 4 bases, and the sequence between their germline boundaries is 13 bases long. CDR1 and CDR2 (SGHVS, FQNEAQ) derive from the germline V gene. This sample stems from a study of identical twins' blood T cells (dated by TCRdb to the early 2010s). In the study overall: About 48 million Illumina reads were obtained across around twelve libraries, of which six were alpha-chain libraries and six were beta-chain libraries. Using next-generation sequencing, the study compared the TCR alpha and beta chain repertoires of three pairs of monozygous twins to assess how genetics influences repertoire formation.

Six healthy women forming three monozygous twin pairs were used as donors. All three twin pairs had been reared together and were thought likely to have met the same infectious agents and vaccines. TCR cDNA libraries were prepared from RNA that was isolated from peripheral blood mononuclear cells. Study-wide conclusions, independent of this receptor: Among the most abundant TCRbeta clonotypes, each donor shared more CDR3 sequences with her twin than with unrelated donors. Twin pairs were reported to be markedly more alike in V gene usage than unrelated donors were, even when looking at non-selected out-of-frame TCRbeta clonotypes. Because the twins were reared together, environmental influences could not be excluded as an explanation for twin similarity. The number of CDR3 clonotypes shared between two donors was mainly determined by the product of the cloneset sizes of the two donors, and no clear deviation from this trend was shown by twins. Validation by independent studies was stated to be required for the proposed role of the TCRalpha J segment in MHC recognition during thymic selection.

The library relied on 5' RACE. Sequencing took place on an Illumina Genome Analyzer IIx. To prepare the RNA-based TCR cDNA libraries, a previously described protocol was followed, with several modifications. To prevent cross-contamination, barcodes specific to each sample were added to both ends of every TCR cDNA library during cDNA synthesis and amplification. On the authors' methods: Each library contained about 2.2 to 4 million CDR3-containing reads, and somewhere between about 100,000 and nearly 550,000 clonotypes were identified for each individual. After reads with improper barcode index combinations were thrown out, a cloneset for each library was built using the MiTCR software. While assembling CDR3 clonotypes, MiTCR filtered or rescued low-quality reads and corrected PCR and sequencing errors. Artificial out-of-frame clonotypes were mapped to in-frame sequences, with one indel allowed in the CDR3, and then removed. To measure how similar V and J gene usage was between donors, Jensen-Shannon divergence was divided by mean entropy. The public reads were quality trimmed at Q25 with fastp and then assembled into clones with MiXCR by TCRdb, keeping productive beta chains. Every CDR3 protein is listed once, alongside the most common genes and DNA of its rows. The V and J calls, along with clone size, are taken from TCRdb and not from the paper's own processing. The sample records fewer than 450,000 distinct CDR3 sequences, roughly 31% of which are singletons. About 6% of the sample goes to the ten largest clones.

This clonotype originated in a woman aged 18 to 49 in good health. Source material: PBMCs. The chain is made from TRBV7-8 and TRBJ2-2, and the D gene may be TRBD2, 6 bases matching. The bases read TGTGCCAGCAGCTTAGGTCGGCGGGGTGCCACCGGGGAGCTGTTTTTT. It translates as CASSLGRRGATGELFF.